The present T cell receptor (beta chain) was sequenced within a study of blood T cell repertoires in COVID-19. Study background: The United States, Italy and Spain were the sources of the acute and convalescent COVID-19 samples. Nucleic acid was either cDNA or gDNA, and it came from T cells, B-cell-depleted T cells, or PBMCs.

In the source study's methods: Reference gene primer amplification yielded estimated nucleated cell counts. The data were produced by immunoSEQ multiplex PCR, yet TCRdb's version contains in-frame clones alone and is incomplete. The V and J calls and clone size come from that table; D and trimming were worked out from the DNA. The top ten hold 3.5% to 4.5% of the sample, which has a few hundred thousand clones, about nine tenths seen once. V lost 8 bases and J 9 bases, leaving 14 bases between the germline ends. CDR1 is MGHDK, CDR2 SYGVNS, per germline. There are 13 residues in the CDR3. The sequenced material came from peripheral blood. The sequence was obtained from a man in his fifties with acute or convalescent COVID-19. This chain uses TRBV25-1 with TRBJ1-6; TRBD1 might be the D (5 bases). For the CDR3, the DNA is TGTGCCAGCCGGGGGGAGGGGACTTCACCCCTCCACTTT. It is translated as CASRGEGTSPLHF.